The TCR beta chain under discussion was sequenced for a study of Ad26.COV2.S vaccination and SARS-CoV-2 variants. V lost 5 bases, J lost 6 bases, and 21 bases lay in between. CDR3 size: 16 residues. The germline V gene encodes CDR1 SGHRS and CDR2 YFSETQ. Assay: immunoSEQ multiplex PCR; the TCRdb copy retains only in-frame clones and omits some. The sample shows approximately 420,000 clones, approximately 88% of them seen only once. The treatment denotes: some 20 received Ad26.COV2.S at low or high dose, single or two shots; about 5 received placebo; per-sample allocation not given. Samples analyzed were those drawn on day 63 after the first vaccine or placebo injection.

This TCR came from a person aged 18 to 65 who received the Ad26.COV2.S COVID-19 vaccine or a placebo. The chain is built from TRBV5-1 and TRBJ2-1; weak D call: TRBD1 (5 bases). The material was peripheral blood, obtained in a trial of Ad26.COV2.S vaccine versus placebo. CDR3 protein: CASRLGHKNMVNEQFF. CDR3 nucleotides: TGCGCCAGCAGGCTTGGACACAAGAACATGGTCAATGAGCAGTTCTTC.